The clone carrying this T cell receptor (beta chain) showed up many times. Germline loops: CDR1 MNHEY, CDR2 SVGEGT. CDR3 length: 14 amino acids. V gave up 5 bases and J gave up 5 bases, with 16 bases separating them. This record comes from a study of human T cells and chemical hapten exposure. TCRdb called the RACE reads again in MiXCR, with one record for every CDR3 protein. The repertoire holds 100,000 to 150,000 distinct CDR3 sequences, more than 7.5% seen once, with roughly 1.6% in the top ten. Time point given: healthy volunteer bleed at 2 weeks. From whole blood left unfractionated, total RNA was extracted.

Sequenced sample: whole blood. This rearrangement joins TRBV6-2 or TRBV6-3 to TRBJ2-7, with D perhaps matching TRBD1 or TRBD2 (5 bases each). This sequence was found in a male donor in good health. Some clones in this sample may be carry-over from other donors' samples. CDR3 sequence (DNA): TGTGCCAGCAGTCCCGGGGCGGGTATCAACGAGCAGTACTTC. This codes for CASSPGAGINEQYF.